This T cell receptor (beta chain) was retrieved from a study of blood T cell repertoires in COVID-19 (dated by TCRdb to the early 2020s). Context from the whole study: Samples covering the acute and convalescent phases of COVID-19 were provided by collaborators in the United States, Italy and Spain. The prospective study material was composed of cDNA or gDNA derived from T cells, B-cell-depleted T cells, or PBMCs. The dataset comprised deeply sampled blood TCRbeta repertoires from subjects exposed to, actively infected with, or recovered from COVID-19. The repertoires were made available in a free public database intended to serve as a resource for research on the immune response to SARS-CoV-2. The samples were drawn from the first 160 participants of the ongoing ImmuneRACE study and from 950 to 1,500 subjects provided by 6 global collaborators. The sample metadata nearly always contained a de-identified subject ID, COVID-19 status, age in years and sex. HLA class I and class II types, where available, came from metadata supplied by the sample provider rather than from assay-based typing.

Whole blood was collected in K2EDTA tubes by collaborating institutions according to the institutions' own protocols. Collaborator samples were shipped for TCRbeta analysis as frozen whole blood, isolated PBMCs, or DNA extracted from either sample type. The immunoSEQ Assay, a bias-controlled multiplex PCR, was used to amplify TCRbeta CDR3 regions from genomic DNA. Regarding the original processing steps: Within the assay, amplification of reference gene primers was used to estimate how many nucleated cells each sample contained. To quantify the absolute abundance of each unique TCRbeta CDR3 rearrangement, sequence reads were collapsed and filtered. For each sample, productive Simpson clonality was calculated by taking the square root of Simpson's diversity index across productive rearrangements. Here the immuneACCESS table is served through TCRdb, limited to in-frame sequences with V and J called. Missing clones are a known gap in these copies; in checked studies unresolved V genes cover under half, and the rest lacks a known reason. The V and J calls and clone size were taken over from that table, and D and trimming were inferred from the DNA. The sample table lists 200,000 to 300,000 clones, 75% to 90% of them with a count of one. Roughly 1.8% of the sample belongs to the ten largest clones.

The CDR3 goes from the cysteine to the phenylalanine over 14 residues. The DNA shown is the 42-base CDR3, in frame from base 1. V loses 4 bases of germline sequence and J loses 0 bases, and the interval between the two ends is 7 bases. CDR1 and CDR2 are read off the germline V gene as MNHEY and SVGAGI. As concerns this clone: Which antigen it targets is not known. Base-call qualities are not available, and no considerably larger clone is one nucleotide away.

Findings and caveats that apply to the study as a whole: Clinical and demographic metadata were provided uncurated, with the amount varying by source and participant.

Sequencing was performed on peripheral blood. In this chain, TRBV6-5 is recombined with TRBJ1-3; matching of 5 bases hints at TRBD1 as the D gene. The TCR sequence derives from a man aged 30-40 years with active or convalescent COVID-19. The DNA reads as follows: TGTGCCAGCAGTTCACAGGTCTCTGGAAACACCATATATTTT. This yields the protein CASSSQVSGNTIYF.